This TCR beta chain originates from a study of CD8 T cells in Susac syndrome. cDNA came from around 0.5 to 1 ug RNA primed by random hexamers. The immunoSEQ assay covered 54 Vbeta and 13 Jbeta segments for CDR3. TCRdb itself ran the immunoSEQ multiplex PCR reads through MiXCR, one entry per CDR3 protein. The profile shows a few hundred thousand distinct CDR3 sequences, approximately 81% of them singletons. Sequencing targeted TCR beta in T cells from blood (CD8+ and CD4+). Negative isolation was applied to CD8+ and CD4+ T cells, and FACS enrichment was applied to TEMRA cells. With 1 base removed from V and 6 bases from J, the gap between germline ends came to 14 bases. There are 14 residues in the CDR3. In germline, CDR1 is SGHDT, CDR2 YYEEEE.

V gene TRBV5-6 combines with J gene TRBJ2-7, with D possibly being TRBD1 (5 bases). Source material: CD8+ T cells from PBMCs. The TCR was taken from a human donor with multiple sclerosis. The CDR3 DNA reads TGTGCCAGCAGCTTGCGGCCAGGGATGGGCGAGCAGTACTTC. Protein: CASSLRPGMGEQYF.